The sequence of this T cell receptor beta chain was determined in a study of cytomegalovirus exposure and HLA in healthy donors. About the research overall: The approximately 110 validation repertoires used a platform that matched the one used for the 600 to 750 first-cohort repertoires, as a later analysis reported. Study-level findings and limits: For cytomegalovirus status, the classifier reportedly gave diagnoses with high specificity and sensitivity. Confirmation in vitro established that three CMV-associated chains were specific for CMV antigens.

Concerning this clone: Its specificity is not known.

The V end was cut by 3 bases, the J end by 8 bases, with 11 bases between. Germline CDR1 reads LGHNA; CDR2 reads YSLEER. The CDR3 contains 13 residues. The repertoire was sequenced with immunoSEQ multiplex PCR; TCRdb's copy has only in-frame clones and lacks some. The sample holds more than 90,000 clones; less than 90% are singletons and the top ten take about 4.4%. This chain links TRBV4-3 with TRBJ1-3, with D hard to call. This receptor was obtained from a man younger than 35 in good health and CMV-seropositive. The sequencing input was PBMCs. The CDR3 reads CASSQRSRDTIYF. CDR3 in DNA: TGCGCCAGCAGCCAGCGGAGTCGCGACACCATATATTTT.